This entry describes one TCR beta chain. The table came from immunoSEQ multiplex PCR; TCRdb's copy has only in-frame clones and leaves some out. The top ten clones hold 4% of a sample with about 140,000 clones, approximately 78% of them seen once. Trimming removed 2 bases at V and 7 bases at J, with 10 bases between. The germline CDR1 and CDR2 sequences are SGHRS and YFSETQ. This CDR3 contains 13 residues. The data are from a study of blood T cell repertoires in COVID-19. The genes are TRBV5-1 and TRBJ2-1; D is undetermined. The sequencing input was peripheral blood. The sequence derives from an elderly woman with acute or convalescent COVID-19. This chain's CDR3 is CASSLILSNEQFF. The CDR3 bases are TGCGCCAGCAGCTTAATTCTTTCTAATGAGCAGTTCTTC.